The TCR beta chain described here comes from a study of OX40 agonist ivuxolimab in advanced cancers. Study information: Patients received intravenous ivuxolimab every 2 weeks at 0.01 to 10 mg/kg. Overall study findings and caveats: Expanded clones tended on average to be more numerous among CD8+ T cells than CD4+. CD4+ and CD8+ blood T cells expanded clonally by week 6 at 0.1 to 3.0 mg/kg.

This clone was counted a few times. What it binds is unknown. Germline assignment: CDR1 GTSNPN and CDR2 SVGIG (reference sequence). The V gene end was trimmed by 3 bases and the J gene end by 0 bases; junction bases not matched to a gene: 4. CDR3 length: 15 residues. Blood draws occurred at baseline, cycle 4 day 1, and cycle 7 day 1. The assay was immunoSEQ multiplex PCR, and TCRdb's table has in-frame clones only and misses some. The sample yields tens of thousands of clones, about 90% seen once. The rearrangement uses TRBV30 and TRBJ1-1, with TRBD1 matching over 10 bases. The sample in question was CD4+ or CD8+ T cells sorted from blood, obtained in a trial of the OX40 agonist ivuxolimab. The origin of this receptor is an adult with an advanced solid tumor such as melanoma, head and neck, liver or kidney cancer. The CDR3 here is CAWRGQGGLNTEAFF. CDR3 nucleotides: TGTGCCTGGAGAGGACAGGGGGGTTTGAACACTGAAGCTTTCTTT.